Presented here are 23 T cell receptor beta chains from one specimen sequenced in a study of cytomegalovirus exposure and HLA in healthy donors. The PCR was carried out with 60 Vbeta primers and 13 Jbeta primers. Generated by immunoSEQ multiplex PCR, the TCRdb table keeps only in-frame clones and is missing some. The table includes about 140,000 clones, roughly 80% detected once. What was sequenced was PBMCs. The receptors originated from a man aged 40-50 years in good health and CMV-seronegative.

This sequence joins TRBV6-1 and TRBJ1-1; D ambiguous. Germline values: CDR1 MNHNS, CDR2 SASEGT. Trimming left V 7 bases short and J 5 bases short, with 14 bases between. The CDR3 extends over 13 amino acids. The chain's CDR3 is CASTSKPGTEAFF. The CDR3 DNA follows: TGTGCCAGCACTTCTAAGCCCGGGACTGAAGCTTTCTTT.

This chain uses TRBV19 with TRBJ2-6; TRBD1 matches at 7 bases. Trimming cost V 5 bases and J 4 bases; bases outside gene matches: 11. This CDR3 spans 17 amino acids. Germline lookup yields CDR1 LNHDA and CDR2 SQIVND (reference sequence). The CDR3 protein is CASSERTGVRGANVLTF. The CDR3 DNA is TGTGCCAGTAGTGAGCGGACAGGCGTGAGGGGGGCCAACGTCCTGACTTTC.

V gene TRBV7-9 combines with J gene TRBJ1-1; D remains ambiguous. Germline lookup yields CDR1 SEHNR and CDR2 FQNEAQ (reference sequence). The CDR3 is 14 amino acids. Trimming stripped 3 bases from V and 1 base from J, with 9 bases between. CDR3: CASSFRQENTEAFF. The DNA of the CDR3 is TGTGCCAGCAGCTTCAGGCAGGAGAACACTGAAGCTTTCTTT.

The chain combines TRBV6-6 with TRBJ1-1, with no clear D. Looked up from germline, CDR1 is MNHNY and CDR2 is SVGAGI (reference sequence). Trimming pared 2 bases from V and 1 base from J, leaving 5 bases between. This CDR3 spans 13 amino acids. The CDR3 DNA reads TGTGCCAGCAGTTACGCGCAGAACACTGAAGCTTTCTTT. As protein: CASSYAQNTEAFF.

V gene TRBV18 combines with J gene TRBJ1-1, with D possibly being TRBD1 (6 bases). This CDR3 spans 14 amino acids. From germline, CDR1 is KGHSH and CDR2 LQKENI. The germline V and J ends were trimmed by 3 bases and 1 base, with 9 bases remaining between them. The CDR3 region has the DNA TGTGCCAGCTCACCCGACAGGAGGAACACTGAAGCTTTCTTT. Amino acids: CASSPDRRNTEAFF.

The chain joins TRBV28 to TRBJ1-2; the D gene is possibly TRBD1 (6 bases). The V gene's germline CDR1 is MDHEN and CDR2 SYDVKM. CDR3 length: 14 residues. V was clipped by 8 bases and J by 5 bases, with 18 bases between them. The CDR3 loop reads CASGSRDTLYGYTF. In DNA, the CDR3 is TGTGCCAGCGGGTCCCGGGACACCCTATATGGCTACACCTTC.

The chain has TRBV12-5 and TRBJ1-5; a weak D match, TRBD1 (6 bases). V lost 6 bases to trimming and J lost 1 base, with 13 bases between them. From germline, CDR1 is LGHNT and CDR2 FRNRAP. This CDR3 spans 15 amino acids. CDR3 loop: CASGPGHSSNQPQHF. As DNA, the CDR3 is TGTGCTAGTGGACCGGGACATTCGAGCAATCAGCCCCAGCATTTT.

The chain uses TRBV9 and TRBJ2-1; perhaps TRBD1 as D (6 bases). V lost 2 bases and J lost 9, with 18 bases in between. The CDR3 is 15 residues long. The germline V gene has CDR1 SGDLS and CDR2 YYNGEE. The CDR3 spells CASSVAGDTIGEQFF. The CDR3 DNA follows: TGTGCCAGCAGCGTTGCAGGGGACACCATTGGTGAGCAGTTCTTC.

The chain combines TRBV6-5 with TRBJ2-3; 11 positions agree with TRBD2. The V gene's germline CDR1 is MNHEY and CDR2 SVGAGI. The CDR3 covers 13 residues. Trimming at V came to 2 bases and at J to 14 bases, leaving 6 bases not matched to a gene. The CDR3 nucleotides read TGTGCCAGCAGTTACACGGGACTAGCGGACAGGTATTTT. Translated, it gives CASSYTGLADRYF.

The J gene is TRBJ1-4, the V gene TRBV6-5, with D possibly TRBD1 on 6 matching bases. CDR1 and CDR2 (germline): MNHEY, SVGAGI. This CDR3 spans 15 amino acids. V gave up 8 bases and J gave up 3 bases, with 16 bases separating them. The DNA for the CDR3 is TGTGCCAGCCGGGTCCAGGGGCAAGCTAATGAAAAACTGTTTTTT. Translated, it gives CASRVQGQANEKLFF.

V gene TRBV6-1 combines with J gene TRBJ1-2; D remains ambiguous. The CDR3 has 16 amino acids. Germline CDR1 reads MNHNS; CDR2 reads SASEGT. V was shortened by 3 bases and J by 1 base, with 15 bases between the two germline ends. Here the CDR3 DNA reads TGTGCCAGCAGTGAGATGAGCCCGGGTGGTAACTATGGCTACACCTTC. It translates to CASSEMSPGGNYGYTF.

The CDR3: CASTRTGGNYGYTF. For the CDR3, the DNA is TGTGCCAGCACCCGGACAGGGGGGAACTATGGCTACACCTTC. The chain employs TRBV6-5 and TRBJ1-2; 10 bases match TRBD1. The CDR3 sequence is 14 residues long. After removal of 7 bases from V and 2 bases from J, the junction contained 4 bases not matched to a gene. Germline V gene lookup returns CDR1 MNHEY and CDR2 SVGAGI.

This clone came up a few times. This chain joins TRBV4-3 and TRBJ2-3, with D unclear. The CDR3 length is 15 residues. Germline CDR1 is LGHNA and CDR2 is YSLEER. Trimming took off 4 bases at V and 1 base at J, with 12 bases between the two ends. Here the CDR3 reads CASSLVRSGTDTQYF. As DNA, the CDR3 is TGCGCCAGCAGCCTGGTGAGGTCCGGCACAGATACGCAGTATTTT.

In its sample, this clone was seen a few times. This sequence joins TRBV15 and TRBJ1-3; maybe TRBD1 (6 bases). The germline CDR1 and CDR2 sequences are LNHNV and YYDKDF (reference sequence). Trimming cost V 6 bases and J 3 bases, with 18 bases left between them. The CDR3 contains 16 residues. The CDR3 bases are TGTGCCACCAGTCCTCGGGGACAACCTGTTGGAAACACCATATATTTT. As protein: CATSPRGQPVGNTIYF.

This clone was seen more than once but under ten times. The CDR3 here is CASSPQGQVEKLFF. For the CDR3, the DNA is TGTGCCAGCAGCCCACAGGGACAAGTTGAAAAACTGTTTTTT. The chain recombines TRBV5-5 with TRBJ1-4, with a weak D call TRBD1 (6 bases). CDR1 is SGHKS, CDR2 YYEKEE, per germline (reference sequence). The CDR3 is 14 amino acids. The V gene lost 4 bases and the J gene lost 7 bases, with 14 bases spanning the gap.

The chain uses TRBV4-1 and TRBJ1-2; D gene uncertain. The germline CDR1 and CDR2 sequences are MGHRA and YSYEKL. The CDR3 covers 14 residues. V dropped 0 bases and J dropped 4 bases, with 9 bases sitting between them. CDR3 sequence (DNA): TGCGCCAGCAGCCAAGATATACAGAGCTATGGCTACACCTTC. Its translation is CASSQDIQSYGYTF.

This chain links TRBV11-2 with TRBJ1-6; maybe TRBD1 (5 bases). The CDR3 is 15 amino acids. V lost 1 base, J lost 10 bases, and 14 bases lay in between. Germline CDR1 reads SGHAT; CDR2 reads FQNNGV. The CDR3, as DNA: TGTGCCAGCAGCTTAGTCTGGGGAGGGGTATCACCCCTCCACTTT. Translating gives CASSLVWGGVSPLHF. The variable domain in full, with the rest retrieved from reference TRBV11-2 and TRBJ1-6, is EAGVAQSPRYKIIEKRQSVAFWCNPISGHATLYWYQQILGQGPKLLIQFQNNGVVDDSQLPKDRFSAERLKGVDSTLKIQPAKLEDSAVYLCASSLVWGGVSPLHFGNGTRLTVT.

V and J are TRBV21-1 and TRBJ2-5; TRBD1 is taken as the D call from the table, unchecked against the DNA. TRBV21-1 is marked as a pseudogene. This CDR3 has 16 amino acids. CDR3 protein: CASAWDRMGAGETQYF. CDR3 nucleotide sequence: TGTGCCAGCGCATGGGACAGGATGGGGGCGGGAGAGACCCAGTACTTC.

There are a few counts of this clone. The chain uses TRBV19 and TRBJ1-2, with 8 bases matching TRBD1. The germline CDR1 and CDR2 sequences are LNHDA and SQIVND (reference sequence). J was trimmed by 2 bases and V by 6 bases; bases with no gene match: 8. CDR3 length: 15 amino acids. The DNA of the CDR3 is TGTGCCAGTAGAGAGAGCAACAGGGGGAACTATGGCTACACCTTC. The encoded protein is CASRESNRGNYGYTF.

About this clone itself: At one end the junction does not follow the germline gene, possibly because of a read error. The rearrangement uses TRBV2 and TRBJ2-7; 7 bases are shared with TRBD2. Germline lookup yields CDR1 SNHLY and CDR2 FYNNEI. The CDR3 has 12 amino acids. The CDR3 sequence is CASTPTSVEQYF. The CDR3 DNA is TGTGCAAGCACCCCTACTAGCGTCGAGCAGTACTTC.

There are a few counts of this clone. This chain links TRBV23-1 with TRBJ1-5; TRBD1 is a possible D gene (6 bases). TRBV23-1 is reported as an ORF; its role is uncertain. The CDR3 length is 13 residues. Trimming removed 4 bases at V and 6 bases at J, with 10 bases between. For the CDR3, the DNA is TGCGCCAGCAGTCGTTCAGGGGTTCAGCCCCAGCATTTT. The encoded protein is CASSRSGVQPQHF.

This chain connects TRBV5-6 to TRBJ2-1; 7 bases line up with TRBD1. CDR1 SGHDT and CDR2 YYEEEE come from the germline V gene. This CDR3 has 13 residues. The ends lost 1 base at V and 8 bases at J; junction bases unmatched: 3. CDR3 nucleotides: TGTGCCAGCAGCTTGATAGGGGGCGATGAGCAGTTCTTC. This codes for CASSLIGGDEQFF.

J is TRBJ2-7 and V is TRBV27, with 9 bases that match TRBD2. CDR1 and CDR2 from the germline V gene are MNHEY and SMNVEV (reference sequence). Germline trimming cut 3 bases from V and 1 base from J; bases unmatched to any gene: 7. The CDR3 spans 16 residues. The CDR3 protein is CASSLAWRGGSYEQYF. In DNA, the CDR3 is TGTGCCAGCAGTTTGGCCTGGCGGGGGGGGTCCTACGAGCAGTACTTC.